Given below is one T cell receptor beta chain in context. Its target is unknown. These data come from a study of Ad26.COV2.S vaccination and SARS-CoV-2 variants. Regarding the study as a whole: Responses of spike-specific T cells (both CD8+ and CD4+) reportedly showed substantial breadth after vaccination.

Germline CDR1 and CDR2: LNHDA and SQIVND (reference sequence). J gave up 6 bases and V 3 bases, and 14 bases lay outside the gene matches. The CDR3 runs 17 residues. TCRdb's table, derived via immunoSEQ multiplex PCR, lists solely in-frame clones and lacks some. The sample holds about 460,000 clones, nearly 90% seen once. As for treatment: some 19 received Ad26.COV2.S at low or high dose, single or two shots; roughly five received placebo; per-sample allocation not given. Sampling was performed 63 days after the first vaccine or placebo injection. The receptor's source is a person between 18 and 59 years old who received the Ad26.COV2.S COVID-19 vaccine or a placebo. Sequences were derived from peripheral blood, sampled in a trial of Ad26.COV2.S vaccine versus placebo. This chain connects TRBV19 to TRBJ2-7, with TRBD2 matching over 10 bases. For the CDR3, the DNA is TGTGCCAGTAGTATCTTGACTACTAGCGGGGTGCCCCTCGAGCAGTACTTC. This encodes CASSILTTSGVPLEQYF.